This TCR beta chain was recorded in a study of T cells in Graves' hyperthyroidism and ophthalmopathy. Findings of the study overall: Stable hyperthyroidism was separated from ophthalmopathy by a model based on 13 V-J features. Blood shared most expanded thyroid clonotypes above 0.001.

There were TCR beta CDR3 regions amplified from RNA transcripts. Researchers ran a first-round RT-PCR on the TCR CDR3 using the HTBI primer set. TCRdb reprocessed the multiplex PCR reads via MiXCR and lists one record per CDR3 protein. This sample has 490,000 or so distinct CDR3 sequences, with about 20% found just once. As to this clonotype: No antigen is known for it.

The sequenced material came from blood. This receptor was taken from a woman in her 70s with Graves' ophthalmopathy.

In nucleotides, the CDR3 is TGTGCCAGCAGCTTTCGGGGGTCTGGCACAGATACGCAGTATTTT. Amino acids: CASSFRGSGTDTQYF. The chain recombines TRBV12-3 or TRBV12-4 with TRBJ2-3, with D perhaps matching TRBD2 (6 bases). The germline V and J ends were trimmed by 6 bases and 1 base, with 14 bases remaining between them. The CDR3 totals 15 residues.